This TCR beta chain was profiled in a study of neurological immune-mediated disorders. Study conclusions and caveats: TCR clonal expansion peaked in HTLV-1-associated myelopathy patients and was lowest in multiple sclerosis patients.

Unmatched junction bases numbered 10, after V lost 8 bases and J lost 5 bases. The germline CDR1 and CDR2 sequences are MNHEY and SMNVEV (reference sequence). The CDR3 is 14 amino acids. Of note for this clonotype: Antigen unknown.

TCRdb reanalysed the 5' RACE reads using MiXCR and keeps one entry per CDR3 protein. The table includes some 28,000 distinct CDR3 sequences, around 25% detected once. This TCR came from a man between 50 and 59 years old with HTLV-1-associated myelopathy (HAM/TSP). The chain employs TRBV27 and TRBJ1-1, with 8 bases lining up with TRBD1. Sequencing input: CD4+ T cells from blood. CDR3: CASWAQGARTEAFF. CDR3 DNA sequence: TGTGCCAGCTGGGCCCAGGGGGCGAGGACTGAAGCTTTCTTT.